This T cell receptor beta chain came from a study of beta chain features in type 1 diabetes. General study findings and limits: Shorter TCRB CDR3s, moderately but significantly so, were found in Type 1 diabetes patients in all four CD4+ subsets.

Germline V gene lookup returns CDR1 SGHVS and CDR2 FQNEAQ. The V and J ends lost 1 base and 5 bases, in that order; junction bases with no gene match: 4. The CDR3 extends over 16 amino acids. Reverse transcription of all isolated RNA meant that expressed TCRB transcripts were sequenced. The method was immunoSEQ multiplex PCR; TCRdb's version includes in-frame clones alone and lacks a portion of them. This table holds fewer than 900,000 clones, roughly a sixth found once. Isolation of CD4+ naive, central memory, regulatory and stem cell-like memory cells was achieved by sorting via CD45RO/CCR7/CD25/CD127/CD95/CD27. As for this clone: The antigen is unknown.

The rearrangement links TRBV7-8 to TRBJ1-4, with TRBD1 matching 10 bases. Material: naive CD4+ T cells from blood. This clonotype originated in a woman aged 18-29 years in good health. The CDR3 region is CASSLGPGQGNEKLFF. The CDR3 DNA is TGTGCCAGCAGCTTAGGGCCGGGACAGGGGAATGAAAAACTGTTTTTT.